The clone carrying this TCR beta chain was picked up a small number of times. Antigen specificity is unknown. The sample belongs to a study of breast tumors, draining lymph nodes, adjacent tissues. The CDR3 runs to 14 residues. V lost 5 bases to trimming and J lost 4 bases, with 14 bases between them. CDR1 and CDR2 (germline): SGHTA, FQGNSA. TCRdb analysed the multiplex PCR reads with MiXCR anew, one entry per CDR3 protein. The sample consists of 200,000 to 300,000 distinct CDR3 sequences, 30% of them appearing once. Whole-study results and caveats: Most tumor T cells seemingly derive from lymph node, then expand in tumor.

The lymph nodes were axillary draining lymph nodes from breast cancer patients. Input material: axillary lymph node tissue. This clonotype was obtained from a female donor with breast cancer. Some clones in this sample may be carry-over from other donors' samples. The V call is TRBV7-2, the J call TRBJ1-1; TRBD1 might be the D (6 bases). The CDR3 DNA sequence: TGTGCCAGCAGCGTCTCAGGGGCGGGCACTGAAGCTTTCTTT. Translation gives CASSVSGAGTEAFF. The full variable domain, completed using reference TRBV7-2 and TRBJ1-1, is GAGVSQSPSNKVTEKGKDVELRCDPISGHTALYWYRQSLGQGLEFLIYFQGNSAPDKSGLPSDRFSAERTGGSVSTLTIQRTQQEDSAVYLCASSVSGAGTEAFFGQGTRLTVV.